This T cell receptor beta chain is drawn from a study of OX40 agonist ivuxolimab in advanced cancers. As for the study in general: Males comprised 82.7% of the group, whose mean age was approximately 62 years (range 23 to 79).

Sequencing used immunoSEQ multiplex PCR; TCRdb keeps in-frame clones, though not all of them. The sample yields 60,000 to 75,000 clones, around 88% seen once. The germline V and J ends were trimmed by 5 bases and 7 bases, with 8 bases remaining between them. Germline V CDR1 and CDR2: MNHNY, SVGAGI (reference sequence). The CDR3 consists of 11 residues. General study results and limits: The study found among the lowest clonal expansion in partial responders at 0.1-3.0 mg/kg. At 0.1 to 3.0 mg/kg, CD4+ and CD8+ blood T cells expanded clonally by week 6.

Note on this clone: Its specificity is not known.

The gene calls are TRBV6-6 and TRBJ1-1; unclear D gene. The TCR originated in an adult with an advanced solid tumor such as melanoma, head and neck, liver or kidney cancer. The source material was CD4+ or CD8+ T cells sorted from blood, sampled in a trial of the OX40 agonist ivuxolimab. The CDR3 loop is CASSPQNEAFF. The CDR3 nucleotides are TGTGCCAGCAGTCCCCAGAATGAAGCTTTCTTT.